This record looks at one T cell receptor beta chain sequence and its context. The antigen it recognizes is unknown. No base quality information exists; no much larger clone differs at one position. The immunoSEQ Assay, a bias-controlled multiplex PCR, was used to amplify TCRbeta CDR3 regions from genomic DNA. The paper's data handling went like this. The number of nucleated cells in each sample was estimated by amplification of reference gene primers within the assay. To quantify the absolute abundance of each unique TCRbeta CDR3 rearrangement, sequence reads were collapsed and filtered. For each sample, productive Simpson clonality was calculated as the square root of Simpson's diversity index across productive rearrangements. Here the immuneACCESS table is served through TCRdb, limited to in-frame sequences with V and J called. Missing clones are a known gap in these copies; in checked studies unresolved V genes cover under half, and the rest lacks a known reason. V and J calls and clone size come straight from that table; D and trimming were deduced from the DNA. The sample yields 95,000 to 130,000 clones; 90% were counted once. Under 2% of the sample is taken by the ten largest.

The data originate from a study of blood T cell repertoires in COVID-19 (dated by TCRdb to the early 2020s). The study in broad terms: Collaborator samples came from the United States, Italy and Spain and covered acute and convalescent phases of COVID-19. The prospective study material was composed of cDNA or gDNA derived from T cells, B-cell-depleted T cells, or PBMCs. Subjects who had been exposed to COVID-19, were actively infected with it, or had recovered from it provided the deeply sampled blood TCRbeta repertoires that made up the dataset. The repertoires were released in a freely available public database intended as a resource for research on the immune response to SARS-CoV-2. Samples came from the ongoing ImmuneRACE study (first 160 participants) plus 1,254 subjects from 6 global collaborators. A de-identified subject ID, COVID-19 status, age in years and sex were almost always included in the sample metadata. HLA class I and class II types, where available, came from metadata supplied by the sample provider rather than from assay-based typing.

The full study reports these points: How much clinical and demographic metadata was included differed by source and by participant, and the metadata was provided uncurated.

Whole blood was collected in K2EDTA tubes by collaborating institutions according to the institutions' own protocols. For TCRbeta analysis, collaborator samples were shipped as frozen whole blood, as isolated PBMCs, or as DNA extracted from either sample type. V lost 0 bases and J lost 9 bases, and the count of bases not matched to a germline gene is 5. The CDR3 covers 15 residues, taking in both the cysteine and the phenylalanine. The sequence is cut down to CDR3 DNA, 45 bases in frame from base 1. Looking up the germline V gene yields CDR1 SGDLS and CDR2 YYNGEE. Sequenced material: peripheral blood. The rearranged segments are TRBV9 and TRBJ2-1; 11 central nucleotides agree with TRBD2. The clonotype originates from a human donor with active COVID-19. The donor label of this sample is uncertain. The CDR3 reads as follows: CASSVVLAGEGEQFF. The sequence in DNA is TGTGCCAGCAGCGTAGTACTAGCGGGAGAGGGTGAGCAGTTCTTC.